The T cell receptor beta chain under discussion was sequenced for a study of blood T cell repertoires in COVID-19. Trimming took 8 bases from V and 4 from J, leaving 8 bases between them. Germline V gene lookup returns CDR1 MNHEY and CDR2 SVGAGI. The CDR3 sequence is 12 residues long. Assay used: immunoSEQ multiplex PCR; TCRdb lists only in-frame clones, some missing. The table includes approximately 86,000 clones, around four fifths detected once. This chain joins TRBV6-5 and TRBJ2-2; D unresolved. The sequence came from a man over 45 with acute or convalescent COVID-19. Specimen: peripheral blood. The CDR3 sequence: CASRHLTGELFF. The CDR3 DNA follows: TGTGCCAGCCGACACCTCACCGGGGAGCTGTTTTTT.